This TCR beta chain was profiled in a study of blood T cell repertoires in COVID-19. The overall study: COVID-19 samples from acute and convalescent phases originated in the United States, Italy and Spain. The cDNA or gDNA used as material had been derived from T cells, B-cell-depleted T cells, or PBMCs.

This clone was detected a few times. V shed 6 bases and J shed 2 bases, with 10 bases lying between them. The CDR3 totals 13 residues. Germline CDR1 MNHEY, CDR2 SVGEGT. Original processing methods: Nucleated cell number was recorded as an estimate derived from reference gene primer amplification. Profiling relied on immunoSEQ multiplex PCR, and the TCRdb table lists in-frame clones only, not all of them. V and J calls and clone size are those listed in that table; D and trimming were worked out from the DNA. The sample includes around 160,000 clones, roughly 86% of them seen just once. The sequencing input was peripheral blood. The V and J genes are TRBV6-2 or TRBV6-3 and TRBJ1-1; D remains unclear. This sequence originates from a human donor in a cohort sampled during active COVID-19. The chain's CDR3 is CASSHRENTEAFF. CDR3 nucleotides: TGTGCCAGCAGCCACCGGGAAAACACTGAAGCTTTCTTT.